The clone carrying this TCR beta chain was seen a handful of times. Its antigen is currently unknown. Tagging with unique molecular identifiers was a feature of the TCR beta cDNA libraries. A population of 1 to 10 million T cells gave rise to about 500,000 cDNA molecules. TCRdb called the PCR reads again in MiXCR, with one record for every CDR3 protein. The table records 600,000 to 750,000 distinct CDR3 sequences, approximately 59% of them present only once. Per germline, CDR1 SGHRS and CDR2 YFSETQ. Trimming took 4 bases from V and 3 from J, leaving 20 bases between them. The CDR3 loop spans 16 amino acids. This record comes from a study of post-analysis software for immune sequencing data. Study context: There were relapsing-remitting, secondary progressive and progressive-relapsing multiple sclerosis among the disease courses included. The study, taken as a whole, reports: Pronounced co-clustering by F measure was evident among identically batched samples. Diversity measured as normalized Chao1 was significantly lower in multiple sclerosis patients than in controls. The five TRBV segments detected at higher frequency in patients than in controls included TRBV5-6, TRBV5-1 and TRBV20-1.

This chain links TRBV5-1 with TRBJ2-7; D is possibly TRBD2 (5 bases). The sample was blood. The TCR comes from a girl aged 2 to 10 with multiple sclerosis. This CDR3 reads CASSPEAASSIYEQYF. CDR3 nucleotides: TGCGCCAGCAGCCCGGAGGCTGCTAGTTCCATCTACGAGCAGTACTTC.